This entry concerns a single T cell receptor (beta chain). Only in-frame clones appear in the TCRdb table, and some are missing; sequencing was by immunoSEQ multiplex PCR. The sample records about 160,000 clones, under 90% being singletons. This sample was included in a study of blood T cell repertoires in COVID-19. As for the study in general: The origin of the acute and convalescent COVID-19 samples was the United States, Italy and Spain.

Participant-reported clinical history was the basis for cohort assignment. Sequencing used PBMCs or T cells enriched from blood (not recorded which). This TCR derives from a man in his 60s who had recovered from COVID-19.

This CDR3 is CASRARSIGTGSLEQYF. In DNA form, the CDR3 reads TGTGCCAGCAGAGCAAGGTCTATCGGGACAGGATCTTTGGAGCAGTACTTC. The V call is TRBV28, the J call TRBJ2-7; 8 bases are shared with TRBD1. The CDR3 totals 17 residues. V lost 6 bases, J lost 7 bases, and 20 bases stayed unmatched. The germline CDR1 and CDR2 sequences are MDHEN and SYDVKM.